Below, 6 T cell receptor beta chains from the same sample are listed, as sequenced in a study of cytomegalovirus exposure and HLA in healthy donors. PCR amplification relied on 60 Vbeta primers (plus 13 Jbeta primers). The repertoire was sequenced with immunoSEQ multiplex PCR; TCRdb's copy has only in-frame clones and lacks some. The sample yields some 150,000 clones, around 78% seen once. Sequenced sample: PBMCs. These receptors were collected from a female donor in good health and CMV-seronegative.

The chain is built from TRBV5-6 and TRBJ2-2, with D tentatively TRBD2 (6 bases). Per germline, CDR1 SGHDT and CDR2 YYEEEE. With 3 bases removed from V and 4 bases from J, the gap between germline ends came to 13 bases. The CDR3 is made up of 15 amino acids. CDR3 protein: CASSSASSATGELFF. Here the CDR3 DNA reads TGTGCCAGCAGCTCGGCTTCTAGCGCCACCGGGGAGCTGTTTTTT.

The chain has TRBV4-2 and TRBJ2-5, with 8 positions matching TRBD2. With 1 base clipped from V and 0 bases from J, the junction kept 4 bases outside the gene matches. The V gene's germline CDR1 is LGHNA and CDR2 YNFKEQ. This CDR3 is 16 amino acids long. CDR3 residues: CASSQGGGGYQETQYF. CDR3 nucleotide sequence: TGTGCCAGCAGCCAAGGGGGCGGGGGGTACCAAGAGACCCAGTACTTC.

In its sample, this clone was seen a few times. The CDR3 is CASSPRTGNYGYTF. DNA for the CDR3: TGTGCCAGCAGCCCCAGGACAGGGAACTATGGCTACACCTTC. This chain connects TRBV7-2 to TRBJ1-2; 8 bases are a match to TRBD1. V shed 5 bases and J 2 bases; nucleotides not matched to a gene: 4. Germline CDR1 and CDR2: SGHTA and FQGNSA. The CDR3 length is 14 residues.

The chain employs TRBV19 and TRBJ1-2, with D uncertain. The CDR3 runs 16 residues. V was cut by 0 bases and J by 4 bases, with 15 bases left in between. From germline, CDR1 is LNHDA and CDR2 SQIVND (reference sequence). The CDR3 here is CASSIDRLRGSYGYTF. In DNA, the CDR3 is TGTGCCAGTAGTATAGATAGACTTCGAGGGTCCTATGGCTACACCTTC.

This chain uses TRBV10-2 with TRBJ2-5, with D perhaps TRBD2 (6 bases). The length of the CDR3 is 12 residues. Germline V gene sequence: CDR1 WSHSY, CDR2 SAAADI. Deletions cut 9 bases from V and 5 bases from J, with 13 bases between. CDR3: CASGGLGETQYF. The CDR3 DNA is TGCGCCAGTGGGGGACTGGGGGAGACCCAGTACTTC.

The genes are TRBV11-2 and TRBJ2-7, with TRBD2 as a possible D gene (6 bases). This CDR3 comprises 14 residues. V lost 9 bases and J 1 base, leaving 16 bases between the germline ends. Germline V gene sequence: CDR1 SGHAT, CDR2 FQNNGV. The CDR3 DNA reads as TGTGCCAGTACCTTTTTGGGGGGATCCTACGAGCAGTACTTC. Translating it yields CASTFLGGSYEQYF. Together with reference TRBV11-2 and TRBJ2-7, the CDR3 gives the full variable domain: EAGVAQSPRYKIIEKRQSVAFWCNPISGHATLYWYQQILGQGPKLLIQFQNNGVVDDSQLPKDRFSAERLKGVDSTLKIQPAKLEDSAVYLCASTFLGGSYEQYFGPGTRLTVT.